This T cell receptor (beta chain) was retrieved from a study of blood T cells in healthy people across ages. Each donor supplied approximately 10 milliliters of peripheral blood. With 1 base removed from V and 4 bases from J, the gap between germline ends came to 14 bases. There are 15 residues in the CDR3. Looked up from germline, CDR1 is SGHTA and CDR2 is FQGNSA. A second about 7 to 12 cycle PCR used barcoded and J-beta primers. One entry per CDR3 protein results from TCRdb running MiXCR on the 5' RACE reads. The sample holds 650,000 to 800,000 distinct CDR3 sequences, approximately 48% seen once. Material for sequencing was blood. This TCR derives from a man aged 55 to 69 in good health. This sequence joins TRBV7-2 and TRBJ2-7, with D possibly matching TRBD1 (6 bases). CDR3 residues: CASSLEGGNLYEQYF. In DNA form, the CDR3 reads TGTGCCAGCAGCTTAGAAGGGGGAAATCTGTACGAGCAGTACTTC.